The 17 T cell receptor beta chains given below trace back to one sample, sequenced in a study of post-analysis software for immune sequencing data. Study conclusions and caveats: Several TRBV segments were more frequent in patients than controls; TRBV5-6, TRBV5-1 and TRBV20-1 belonged to this group.

Their target antigens are unknown. Each TCR beta cDNA library carried unique molecular identifiers. From the PCR reads, TCRdb called clonotypes with MiXCR, one entry per CDR3 protein. The sample carries about 620,000 distinct CDR3 sequences, 44% recorded once. Material for sequencing was blood. The receptor source for this set is a girl aged 5-17 years with multiple sclerosis.

This clonotype was detected only a few times. The rearrangement uses TRBV7-6 and TRBJ2-7; possibly TRBD1 or TRBD2 for D (6 bases each). The CDR3 extends over 16 amino acids. Germline CDR1 reads SGHVS; CDR2 reads FNYEAQ. Between the trimmed V and J ends, which lost 1 base and 3 bases, there was a span of 16 bases. The CDR3 DNA reads TGTGCCAGCAGCTTAGGTTCGGGGGCTCTCGGCTACGAGCAGTACTTC. This encodes CASSLGSGALGYEQYF.

This chain connects TRBV12-3 or TRBV12-4 to TRBJ2-3, with 8 positions matching TRBD1. J was trimmed by 2 bases and V by 4 bases; bases with no gene match: 5. The CDR3 spans 15 residues. The chain's CDR3 is CASSWGQVYTDTQYF. Written as DNA, the CDR3 is TGTGCCAGCAGTTGGGGACAGGTTTACACAGATACGCAGTATTTT.

The chain links TRBV9 to TRBJ1-1, with TRBD1 matching 7 bases. There are 13 residues in the CDR3. The V and J ends lost 2 bases and 6 bases, in that order; junction bases with no gene match: 4. Germline lookup yields CDR1 SGDLS and CDR2 YYNGEE. CDR3 in amino acids: CASSVTGSAEAFF. As DNA, the CDR3 is TGTGCCAGCAGCGTGACAGGGAGCGCTGAAGCTTTCTTT.

This sequence joins TRBV12-3 or TRBV12-4 and TRBJ1-1; tentative D call: TRBD1 (5 bases). The V gene lost 6 bases and the J gene lost 4 bases, with 18 bases spanning the gap. The CDR3 is 15 amino acids. The CDR3 region has the DNA TGTGCCAGCAGCTTCGGCGGGACTTACGGCACTGAAGCTTTCTTT. This gives the protein CASSFGGTYGTEAFF.

The gene calls are TRBV20-1 and TRBJ2-5; 13 positions match TRBD2. Germline V gives CDR1 DFQATT, CDR2 SNEGSKA (reference sequence). V was pared by 1 base and J by 1 base, with 3 bases of the junction left unmatched. The length of the CDR3 is 16 residues. CDR3 residues: CSARGTSGGLQETQYF. In DNA form, the CDR3 reads TGCAGTGCTAGAGGGACTAGCGGGGGCCTCCAAGAGACCCAGTACTTC.

This clonotype was seen a handful of times. The V call is TRBV20-1, the J call TRBJ2-3; 10 bases map to TRBD2. This CDR3 contains 18 residues. Germline assignment: CDR1 DFQATT and CDR2 SNEGSKA (reference sequence). Trimming removed 0 bases from V and 0 bases from J; junction bases left unmatched: 9. CDR3: CSARDILAGPLSTDTQYF. The CDR3 coding sequence is TGCAGTGCTAGAGATATACTAGCGGGGCCCCTAAGCACAGATACGCAGTATTTT.

The CDR3 nucleotides are TGTGCCAGCAGGCCCCTAGCGAGGAACACCGGGGAGCTGTTTTTT. It is translated as CASRPLARNTGELFF. This chain connects TRBV12-3 or TRBV12-4 to TRBJ2-2; the D gene is possibly TRBD2 (6 bases). Trimming stripped 6 bases from V and 1 base from J, with 12 bases between. The CDR3 extends over 15 amino acids.

The chain carries TRBV30 and TRBJ1-4; D perhaps matches TRBD1 (5 bases). V gave up 3 bases and J gave up 4 bases, with 9 bases separating them. The CDR3 loop spans 13 amino acids. Germline CDR1 and CDR2: GTSNPN and SVGIG (reference sequence). DNA for the CDR3: TGTGCCTGGAGGGGGGACGGTAATGAAAAACTGTTTTTT. Translation: CAWRGDGNEKLFF.

This rearrangement joins TRBV10-3 to TRBJ2-7, with D perhaps TRBD1 (5 bases). Germline V gene data show CDR1 as ENHRY and CDR2 as SYGVKD. Between the trimmed V and J ends, which lost 2 bases and 2 bases, there was a span of 10 bases. The CDR3 sequence is 14 residues long. CDR3 region: CAISEGQGPYEQYF. The CDR3 bases are TGTGCCATCAGTGAGGGGCAGGGCCCCTACGAGCAGTACTTC.

This clonotype was seen only a few times. This chain uses TRBV10-3 with TRBJ1-6; perhaps TRBD1 as D (6 bases). The CDR3 loop spans 13 amino acids. The germline V gene has CDR1 ENHRY and CDR2 SYGVKD. Between the trimmed V and J ends, which lost 5 bases and 10 bases, there was a span of 12 bases. This CDR3 reads CAISTGFGSPLHF. CDR3 coding DNA: TGTGCCATCAGTACAGGGTTCGGCTCACCCCTCCACTTT.

The genes are TRBV6-1 and TRBJ1-2; the D is unclear. V was shortened by 0 bases and J by 2 bases, with 10 bases between the two germline ends. The CDR3 extends over 15 amino acids. Per the germline V gene, CDR1 is MNHNS and CDR2 is SASEGT. The CDR3 loop is CASSEADRRNYGYTF. For the CDR3, the DNA is TGTGCCAGCAGTGAAGCGGACCGGCGGAACTATGGCTACACCTTC.

This chain joins TRBV12-3 or TRBV12-4 and TRBJ1-1, with a tentative D call TRBD1 (6 bases). This CDR3 spans 14 amino acids. V was pared by 4 bases and J by 5 bases, with 14 bases between. CDR3 coding DNA: TGTGCCAGCAGTTGGGGGGGGCTGGGGACTGAAGCTTTCTTT. This translates into CASSWGGLGTEAFF.

This chain uses TRBV7-9 with TRBJ1-2; D is possibly TRBD1 (5 bases). The CDR3 has 13 residues. CDR1 is SEHNR and CDR2 is FQNEAQ in the germline V gene (reference sequence). The ends were cut back, 1 base at V and 7 bases at J, with 10 bases in the middle. In DNA, the CDR3 is TGTGCCAGCAGCTTAGGCAGGGATGCTGGCTACACCTTC. Its translation is CASSLGRDAGYTF.

V gene TRBV7-9 combines with J gene TRBJ2-5, with D perhaps TRBD2 (6 bases). Per germline, CDR1 SEHNR and CDR2 FQNEAQ (reference sequence). The CDR3 length is 17 residues. V was shortened by 3 bases and J by 9 bases, with 26 bases between the two germline ends. CDR3 coding DNA: TGTGCCAGCAGCTTTAACGGCCTAGTGGGAGGAGGGGAGGCCCAGTACTTC. This encodes CASSFNGLVGGGEAQYF.

For this clonotype: A clone one base away is much larger, so this may be a read error. This sequence joins TRBV6-4 and TRBJ2-6; D may be TRBD2 (5 bases). The length of the CDR3 is 18 residues. Germline V gene data show CDR1 as MRHNA and CDR2 as SNTAGT. The CDR3 loop reads CASGDSKATSSGANVLTF. DNA for the CDR3: TGTGCCAGCGGTGACTCGAAGGCAACTAGCTCTGGGGCCAACGTCCTGACTTTC.

The genes are TRBV7-2 and TRBJ1-5; no clear D. The germline V and J ends were trimmed by 0 bases and 12 bases, with 6 bases remaining between them. CDR3 size: 11 residues. Germline V lookup: CDR1 SGHTA, CDR2 FQGNSA. The CDR3 is CASSLARLQHF. The CDR3 nucleotides read TGTGCCAGCAGCTTAGCCAGGCTCCAGCATTTT.

The chain is built from TRBV5-1 and TRBJ1-5, with D unclear. Germline CDR1 SGHRS, CDR2 YFSETQ. Trimming left V 0 bases short and J 7 bases short, with 11 bases between. This CDR3 contains 14 residues. CDR3 DNA: TGCGCCAGCAGCTTGGGACACGGGGAACAGCCCCAGCATTTT. Translated: CASSLGHGEQPQHF.